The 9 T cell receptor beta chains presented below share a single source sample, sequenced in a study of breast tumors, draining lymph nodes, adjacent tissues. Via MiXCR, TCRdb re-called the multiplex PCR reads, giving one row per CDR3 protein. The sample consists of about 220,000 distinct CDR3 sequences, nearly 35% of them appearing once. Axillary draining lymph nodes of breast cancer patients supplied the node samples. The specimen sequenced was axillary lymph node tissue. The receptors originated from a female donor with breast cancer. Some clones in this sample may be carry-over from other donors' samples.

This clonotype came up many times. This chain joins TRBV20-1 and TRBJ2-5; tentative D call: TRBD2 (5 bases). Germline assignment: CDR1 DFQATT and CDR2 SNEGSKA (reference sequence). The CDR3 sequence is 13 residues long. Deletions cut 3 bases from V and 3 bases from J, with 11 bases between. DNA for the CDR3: TGCAGTGCTAGGCCGGGAATAGAAGAGACCCAGTACTTC. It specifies CSARPGIEETQYF.

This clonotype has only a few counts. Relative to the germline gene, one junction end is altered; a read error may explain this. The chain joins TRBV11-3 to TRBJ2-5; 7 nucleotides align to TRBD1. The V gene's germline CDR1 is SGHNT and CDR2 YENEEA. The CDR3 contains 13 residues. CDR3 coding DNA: TGTGCCAGCAGTGGGACAGACCAAGCGACCCAGTACTTC. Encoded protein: CASSGTDQATQYF.

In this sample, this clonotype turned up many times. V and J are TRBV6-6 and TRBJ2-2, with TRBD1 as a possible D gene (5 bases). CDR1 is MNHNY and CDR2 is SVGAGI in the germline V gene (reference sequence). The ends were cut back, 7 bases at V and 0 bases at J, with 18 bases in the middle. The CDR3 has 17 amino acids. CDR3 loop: CASNPQGASSNTGELFF. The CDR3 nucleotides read TGTGCCAGCAACCCCCAAGGGGCCTCCTCGAACACCGGGGAGCTGTTTTTT.

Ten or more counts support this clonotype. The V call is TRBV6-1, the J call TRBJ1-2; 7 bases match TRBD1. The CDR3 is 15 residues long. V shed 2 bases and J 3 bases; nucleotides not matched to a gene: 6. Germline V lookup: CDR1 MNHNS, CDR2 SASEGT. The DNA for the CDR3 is TGTGCCAGCAGTGAACCCGGTGGGACAGACTATGGCTACACCTTC. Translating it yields CASSEPGGTDYGYTF.

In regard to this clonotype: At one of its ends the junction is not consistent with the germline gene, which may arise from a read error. CDR3 in DNA: TGTGCCAGCAGCTTAGCGCAGGGCAGGTCAGCGGAAATACTGTTTTTT. This codes for CASSLAQGRSAEILFF. The J gene is TRBJ1-4, the V gene TRBV7-8; TRBD1 is a possible D gene (5 bases). CDR3 length: 16 amino acids. Looked up from germline, CDR1 is SGHVS and CDR2 is FQNEAQ.

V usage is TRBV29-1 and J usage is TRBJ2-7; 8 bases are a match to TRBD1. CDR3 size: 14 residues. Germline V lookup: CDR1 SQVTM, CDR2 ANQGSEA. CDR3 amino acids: CSLFAGQANYEQYF. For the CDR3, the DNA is TGCAGTTTGTTCGCGGGACAGGCCAACTACGAGCAGTACTTC.

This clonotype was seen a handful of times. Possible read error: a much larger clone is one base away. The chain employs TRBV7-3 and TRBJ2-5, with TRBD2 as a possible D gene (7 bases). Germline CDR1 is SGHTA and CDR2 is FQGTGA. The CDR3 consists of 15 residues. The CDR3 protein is CASSSQGGYQETQHF. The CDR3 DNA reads TGTGCCAGCAGCTCACAGGGAGGGTACCAAGAGACCCAGCACTTC.

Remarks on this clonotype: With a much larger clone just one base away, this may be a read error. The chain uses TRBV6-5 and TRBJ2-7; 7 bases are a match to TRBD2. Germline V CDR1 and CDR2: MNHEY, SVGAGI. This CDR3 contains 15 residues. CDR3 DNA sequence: TGTGCCAGCAGTTACGGCGCTAGCGGTTCCTACGGGCAGTACTTC. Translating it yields CASSYGASGSYGQYF.

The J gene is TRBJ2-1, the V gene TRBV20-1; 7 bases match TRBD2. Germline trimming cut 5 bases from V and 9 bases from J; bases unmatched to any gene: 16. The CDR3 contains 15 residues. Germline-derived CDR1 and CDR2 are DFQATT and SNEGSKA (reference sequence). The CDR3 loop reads CSAGGFYGRAGEQFF. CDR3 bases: TGCAGTGCTGGTGGGTTTTATGGGAGGGCTGGTGAGCAGTTCTTC.